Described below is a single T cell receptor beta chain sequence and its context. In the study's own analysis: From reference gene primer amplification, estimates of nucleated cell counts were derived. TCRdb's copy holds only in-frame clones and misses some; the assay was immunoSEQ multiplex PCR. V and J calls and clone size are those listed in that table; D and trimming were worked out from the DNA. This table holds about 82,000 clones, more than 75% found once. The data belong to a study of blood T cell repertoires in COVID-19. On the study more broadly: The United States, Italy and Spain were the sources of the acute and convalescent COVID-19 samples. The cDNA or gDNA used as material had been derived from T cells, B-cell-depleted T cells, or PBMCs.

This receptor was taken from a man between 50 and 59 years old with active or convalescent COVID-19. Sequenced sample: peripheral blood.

In DNA, the CDR3 is TGCGCCAGCAGCTCCTTCGACAGATACTACGAGCAGTACTTC. Translated, it gives CASSSFDRYYEQYF. The chain couples TRBV5-1 to TRBJ2-7, with D perhaps TRBD1 (5 bases). V was cut by 3 bases and J by 3 bases, with 13 bases left in between. The CDR3 consists of 14 residues. Germline CDR1 reads SGHRS; CDR2 reads YFSETQ.